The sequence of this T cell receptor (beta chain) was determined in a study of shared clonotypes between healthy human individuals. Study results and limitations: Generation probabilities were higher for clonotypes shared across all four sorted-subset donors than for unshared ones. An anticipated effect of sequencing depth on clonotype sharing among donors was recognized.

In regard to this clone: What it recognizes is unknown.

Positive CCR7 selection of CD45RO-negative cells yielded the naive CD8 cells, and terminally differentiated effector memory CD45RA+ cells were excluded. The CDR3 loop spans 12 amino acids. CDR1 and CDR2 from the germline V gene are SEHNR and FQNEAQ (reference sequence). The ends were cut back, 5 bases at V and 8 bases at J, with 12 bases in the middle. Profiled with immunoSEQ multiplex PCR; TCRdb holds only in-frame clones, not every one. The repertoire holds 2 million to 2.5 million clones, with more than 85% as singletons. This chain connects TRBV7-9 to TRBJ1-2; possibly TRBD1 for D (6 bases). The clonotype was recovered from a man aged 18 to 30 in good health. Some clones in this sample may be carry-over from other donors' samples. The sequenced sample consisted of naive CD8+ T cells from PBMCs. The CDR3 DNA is TGTGCCAGCAGCGAAACAGGGTTCGGCTACACCTTC. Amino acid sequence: CASSETGFGYTF.